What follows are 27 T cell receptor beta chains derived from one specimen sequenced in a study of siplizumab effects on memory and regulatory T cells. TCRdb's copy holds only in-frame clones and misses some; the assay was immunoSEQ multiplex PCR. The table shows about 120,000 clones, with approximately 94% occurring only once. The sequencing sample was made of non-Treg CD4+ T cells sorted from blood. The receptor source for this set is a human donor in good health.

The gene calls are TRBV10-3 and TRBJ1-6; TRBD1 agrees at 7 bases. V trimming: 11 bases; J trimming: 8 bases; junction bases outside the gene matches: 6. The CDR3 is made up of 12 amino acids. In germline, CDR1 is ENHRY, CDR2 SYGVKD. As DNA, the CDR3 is TGTGCCTCGTCAGGGGGAGATTCACCCCTCCACTTT. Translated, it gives CASSGGDSPLHF.

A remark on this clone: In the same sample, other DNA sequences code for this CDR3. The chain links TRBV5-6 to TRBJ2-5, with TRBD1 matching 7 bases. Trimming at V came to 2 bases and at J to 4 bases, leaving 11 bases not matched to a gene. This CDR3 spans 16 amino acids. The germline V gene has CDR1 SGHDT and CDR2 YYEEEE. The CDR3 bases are TGTGCCAGCAGCTTTGGGCTGACAGGGAAGGGAGAGACCCAGTACTTC. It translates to CASSFGLTGKGETQYF.

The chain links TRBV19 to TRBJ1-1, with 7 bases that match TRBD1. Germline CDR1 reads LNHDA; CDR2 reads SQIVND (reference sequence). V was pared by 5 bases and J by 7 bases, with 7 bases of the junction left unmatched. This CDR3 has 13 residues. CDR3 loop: CASSLRQGLEAFF. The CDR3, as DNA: TGTGCCAGTAGTCTTAGACAGGGTCTTGAAGCTTTCTTT.

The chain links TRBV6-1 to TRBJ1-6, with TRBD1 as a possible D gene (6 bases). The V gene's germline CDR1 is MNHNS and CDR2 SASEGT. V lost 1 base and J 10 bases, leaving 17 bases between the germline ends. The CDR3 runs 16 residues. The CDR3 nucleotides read TGTGCCAGCAGTGAAGGGATTTTGGCGAGGGGGTCACCCCTCCACTTT. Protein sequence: CASSEGILARGSPLHF.

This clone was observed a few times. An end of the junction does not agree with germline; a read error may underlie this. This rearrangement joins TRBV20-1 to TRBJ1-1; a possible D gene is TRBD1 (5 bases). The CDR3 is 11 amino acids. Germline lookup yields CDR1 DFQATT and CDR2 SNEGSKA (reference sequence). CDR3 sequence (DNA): TGCAGGGCTAAGAGGGGCGCCGAAGCTTTCTTT. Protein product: CRAKRGAEAFF.

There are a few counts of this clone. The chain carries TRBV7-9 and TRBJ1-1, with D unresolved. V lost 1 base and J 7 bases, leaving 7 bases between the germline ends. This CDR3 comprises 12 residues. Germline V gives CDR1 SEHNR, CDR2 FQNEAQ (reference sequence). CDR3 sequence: CASSLEVGEAFF. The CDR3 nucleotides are TGTGCCAGCAGCTTAGAGGTGGGTGAAGCTTTCTTT.

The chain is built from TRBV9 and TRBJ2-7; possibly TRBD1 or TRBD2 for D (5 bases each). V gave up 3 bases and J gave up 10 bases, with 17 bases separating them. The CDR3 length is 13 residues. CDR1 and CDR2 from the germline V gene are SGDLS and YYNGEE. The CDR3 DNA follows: TGTGCCAGCAGCGCGGACACGCCGGGAACTCAGTACTTC. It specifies CASSADTPGTQYF.

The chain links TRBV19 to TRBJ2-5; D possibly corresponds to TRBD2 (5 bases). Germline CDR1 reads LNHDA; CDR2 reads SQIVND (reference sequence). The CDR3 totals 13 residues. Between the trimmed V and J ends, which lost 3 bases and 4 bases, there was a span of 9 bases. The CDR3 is CASSIREGETQYF. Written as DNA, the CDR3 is TGTGCCAGTAGTATCCGTGAGGGAGAGACCCAGTACTTC.

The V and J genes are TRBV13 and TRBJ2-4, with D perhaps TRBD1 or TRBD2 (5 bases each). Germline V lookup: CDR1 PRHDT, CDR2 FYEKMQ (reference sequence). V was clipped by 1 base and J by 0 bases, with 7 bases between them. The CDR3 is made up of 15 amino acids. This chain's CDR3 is CASSLVGGAKNIQYF. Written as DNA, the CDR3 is TGTGCCAGCAGCTTAGTTGGGGGAGCCAAAAACATTCAGTACTTC.

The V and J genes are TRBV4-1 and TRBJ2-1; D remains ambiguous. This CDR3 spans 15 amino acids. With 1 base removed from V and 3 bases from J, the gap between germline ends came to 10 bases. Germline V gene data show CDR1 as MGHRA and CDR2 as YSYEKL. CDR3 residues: CASSQALNNYNEQFF. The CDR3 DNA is TGCGCCAGCAGCCAAGCGTTAAACAACTACAATGAGCAGTTCTTC.

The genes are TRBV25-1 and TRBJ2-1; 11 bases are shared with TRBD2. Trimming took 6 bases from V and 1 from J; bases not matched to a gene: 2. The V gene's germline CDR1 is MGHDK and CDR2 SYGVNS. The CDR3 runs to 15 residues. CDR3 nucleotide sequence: TGTGCCAGCAGCGTAGCGGGGGGGTCCTACAATGAGCAGTTCTTC. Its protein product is CASSVAGGSYNEQFF.

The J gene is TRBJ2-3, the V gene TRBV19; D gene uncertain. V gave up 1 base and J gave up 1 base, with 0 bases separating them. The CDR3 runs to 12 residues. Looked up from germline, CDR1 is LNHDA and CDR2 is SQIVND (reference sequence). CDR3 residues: CASSIGTDTQYF. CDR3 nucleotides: TGTGCCAGTAGTATAGGCACAGATACGCAGTATTTT.

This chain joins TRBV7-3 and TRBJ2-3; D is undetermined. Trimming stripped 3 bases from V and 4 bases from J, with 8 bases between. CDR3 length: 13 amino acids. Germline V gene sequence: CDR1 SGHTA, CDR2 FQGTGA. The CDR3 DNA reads TGTGCCAGCAGCTTGGGCGATTCAGATACGCAGTATTTT. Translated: CASSLGDSDTQYF.

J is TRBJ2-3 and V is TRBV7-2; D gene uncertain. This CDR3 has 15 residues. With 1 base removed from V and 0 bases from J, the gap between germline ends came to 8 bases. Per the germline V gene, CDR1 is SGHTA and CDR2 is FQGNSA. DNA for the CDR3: TGTGCCAGCAGCTTAGACTATACTAGCACAGATACGCAGTATTTT. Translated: CASSLDYTSTDTQYF.

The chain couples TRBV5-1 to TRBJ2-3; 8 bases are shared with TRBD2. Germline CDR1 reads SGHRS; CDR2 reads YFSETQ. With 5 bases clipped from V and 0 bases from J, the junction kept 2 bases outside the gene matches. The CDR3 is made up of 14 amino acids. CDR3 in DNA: TGCGCCAGCAGGGGCGGGGGGAGCACAGATACGCAGTATTTT. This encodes CASRGGGSTDTQYF.

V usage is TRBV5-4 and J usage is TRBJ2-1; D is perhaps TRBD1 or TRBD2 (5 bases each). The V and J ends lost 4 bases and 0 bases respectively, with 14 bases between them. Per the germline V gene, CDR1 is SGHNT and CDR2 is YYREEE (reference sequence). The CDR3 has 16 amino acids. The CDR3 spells CASSPRGDSSYNEQFF. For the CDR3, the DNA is TGTGCCAGCAGCCCGAGAGGGGATAGCTCCTACAATGAGCAGTTCTTC.

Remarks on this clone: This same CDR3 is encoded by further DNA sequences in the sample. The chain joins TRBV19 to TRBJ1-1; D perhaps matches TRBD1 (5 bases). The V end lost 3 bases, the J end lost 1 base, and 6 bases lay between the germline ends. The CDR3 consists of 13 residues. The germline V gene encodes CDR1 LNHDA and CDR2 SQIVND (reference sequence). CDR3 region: CASSMGGNTEAFF. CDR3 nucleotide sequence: TGTGCCAGTAGTATGGGGGGGAACACTGAAGCTTTCTTT.

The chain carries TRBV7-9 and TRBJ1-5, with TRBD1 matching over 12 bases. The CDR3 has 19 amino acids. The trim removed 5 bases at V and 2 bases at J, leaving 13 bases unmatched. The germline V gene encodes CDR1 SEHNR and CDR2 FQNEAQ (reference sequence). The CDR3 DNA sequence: TGTGCCAGCAGCGACTTTCCGGGACAGGGGGCTATAGGCAATCAGCCCCAGCATTTT. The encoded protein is CASSDFPGQGAIGNQPQHF.

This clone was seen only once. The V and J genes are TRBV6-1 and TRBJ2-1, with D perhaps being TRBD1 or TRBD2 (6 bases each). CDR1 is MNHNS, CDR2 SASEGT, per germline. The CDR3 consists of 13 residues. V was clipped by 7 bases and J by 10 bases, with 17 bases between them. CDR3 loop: CASIPSGAEEQFF. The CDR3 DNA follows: TGTGCCAGCATCCCCTCGGGGGCAGAAGAGCAGTTCTTC.

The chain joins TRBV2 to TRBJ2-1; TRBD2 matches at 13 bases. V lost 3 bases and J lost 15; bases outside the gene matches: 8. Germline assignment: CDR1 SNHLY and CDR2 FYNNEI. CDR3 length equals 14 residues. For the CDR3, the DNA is TGTGCCAGCAGTGAGACTAGCGGGGGGTGGTTTCTGTTCTTC. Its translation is CASSETSGGWFLFF. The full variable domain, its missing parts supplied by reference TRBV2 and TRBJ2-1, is EPEVTQTPSHQVTQMGQEVILRCVPISNHLYFYWYRQILGQKVEFLVSFYNNEISEKSEIFDDQFSVERPDGSNFTLKIRSTKLEDSAMYFCASSETSGGWFLFFGPGTRLTVL.

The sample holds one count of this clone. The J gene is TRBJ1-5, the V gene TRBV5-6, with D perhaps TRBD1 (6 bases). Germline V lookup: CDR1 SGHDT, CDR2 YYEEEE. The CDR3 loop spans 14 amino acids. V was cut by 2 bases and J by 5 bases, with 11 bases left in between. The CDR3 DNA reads TGTGCCAGCAGCTTTGGGGGGGCCGATCAGCCCCAGCATTTT. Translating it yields CASSFGGADQPQHF.

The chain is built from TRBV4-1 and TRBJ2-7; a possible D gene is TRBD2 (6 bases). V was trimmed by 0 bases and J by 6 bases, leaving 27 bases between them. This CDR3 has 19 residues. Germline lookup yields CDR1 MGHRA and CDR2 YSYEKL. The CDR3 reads CASSQDRFFGGERLREQYF. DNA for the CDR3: TGCGCCAGCAGCCAAGATAGGTTTTTCGGGGGAGAAAGACTACGCGAGCAGTACTTC.

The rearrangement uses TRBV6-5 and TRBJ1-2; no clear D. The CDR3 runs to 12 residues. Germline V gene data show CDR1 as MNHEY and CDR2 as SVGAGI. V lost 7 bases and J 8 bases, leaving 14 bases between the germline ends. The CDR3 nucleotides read TGTGCCAGCACCTTAGACCGGAGGGGCTACACCTTC. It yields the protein CASTLDRRGYTF.

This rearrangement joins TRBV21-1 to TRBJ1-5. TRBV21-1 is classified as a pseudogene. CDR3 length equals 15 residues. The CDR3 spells CASSKGKASNQPQHF. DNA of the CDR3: TGTGCCAGCAGCAAAGGGAAGGCTAGCAATCAGCCCCAGCATTTT.

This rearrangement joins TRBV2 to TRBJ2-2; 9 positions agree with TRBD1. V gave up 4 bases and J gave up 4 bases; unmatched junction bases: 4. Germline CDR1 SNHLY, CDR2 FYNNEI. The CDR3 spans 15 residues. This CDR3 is CASSARTGVTGELFF. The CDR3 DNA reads TGTGCCAGCAGTGCCCGGACAGGGGTCACCGGGGAGCTGTTTTTT.

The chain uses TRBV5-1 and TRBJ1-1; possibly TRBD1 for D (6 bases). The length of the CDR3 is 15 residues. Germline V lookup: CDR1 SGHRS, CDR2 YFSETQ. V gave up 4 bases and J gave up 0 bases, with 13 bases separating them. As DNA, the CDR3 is TGCGCCAGCAGCGGGGCAGGGGTTATGAACACTGAAGCTTTCTTT. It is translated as CASSGAGVMNTEAFF. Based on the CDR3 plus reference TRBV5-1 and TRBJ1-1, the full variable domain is KAGVTQTPRYLIKTRGQQVTLSCSPISGHRSVSWYQQTPGQGLQFLFEYFSETQRNKGNFPGRFSGRQFSNSRSEMNVSTLELGDSALYLCASSGAGVMNTEAFFGQGTRLTVV.

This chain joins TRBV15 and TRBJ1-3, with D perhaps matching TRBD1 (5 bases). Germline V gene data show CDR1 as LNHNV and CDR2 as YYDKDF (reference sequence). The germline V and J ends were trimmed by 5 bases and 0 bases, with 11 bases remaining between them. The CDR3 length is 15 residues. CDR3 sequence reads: CATSPGAYSGNTIYF. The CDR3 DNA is TGTGCCACCAGCCCCGGGGCCTACTCTGGAAACACCATATATTTT.